This T cell receptor (beta chain) was sequenced during a study of blood T cells in healthy people across ages. Germline lookup yields CDR1 SEHNR and CDR2 FQNEAQ (reference sequence). The CDR3 sequence is 14 residues long. Trimming took off 5 bases at V and 7 bases at J, with 17 bases between the two ends. The authors ran a second PCR of about 7 to 11 cycles using a sample-barcoded 5' primer and a J-beta primer mix. TCRdb reprocessed the 5' RACE reads with MiXCR, giving one entry per CDR3 protein. The repertoire includes hundreds of thousands of distinct CDR3 sequences, roughly 20% of them detected once, and under 4% sits in the top ten. This clonotype was seen a handful of times.

The clonotype comes from a man between 65 and 85 years old in good health. The sample consisted of blood. The chain is built from TRBV7-9 and TRBJ1-2, with a possible D match to TRBD1 (5 bases). The CDR3 DNA reads TGTGCCAGCAGCCTCGACAGACCTAACGGTGGCTACACCTTC. This codes for CASSLDRPNGGYTF.